What follows are 27 T cell receptor beta chains derived from one specimen sequenced in a study of chemoradiotherapy in HPV16-positive cancers. The table came from immunoSEQ multiplex PCR; TCRdb's copy has only in-frame clones and leaves some out. The table shows 25,000 to 35,000 clones, with 70% to 90% occurring only once. Sample: blood, taken from a patient who underwent chemoradiotherapy. The receptors derive from a human donor with HPV-associated anogenital cancer.

The chain carries TRBV5-1 and TRBJ2-1; possibly TRBD1 for D (6 bases). The CDR3 extends over 15 amino acids. The V end lost 4 bases, the J end lost 7 bases, and 18 bases lay between the germline ends. The germline V gene encodes CDR1 SGHRS and CDR2 YFSETQ. The CDR3, as DNA: TGCGCCAGCAGCCCCCCGGGGCCAGGGGTAAATGAGCAGTTCTTC. It specifies CASSPPGPGVNEQFF.

V is TRBV6-5 and J is TRBJ2-7; 8 positions match TRBD1. The V gene end was trimmed by 7 bases and the J gene end by 6 bases; junction bases not matched to a gene: 5. This CDR3 contains 12 residues. The germline V gene has CDR1 MNHEY and CDR2 SVGAGI. The DNA of the CDR3 is TGTGCCAGCACGAAACAGGGGGGCGAGCAGTACTTC. It translates to CASTKQGGEQYF.

CDR3 region: CASSADRGVAIAFF. For the CDR3, the DNA is TGCGCCAGCAGCGCCGACAGGGGTGTCGCTATAGCTTTCTTT. J is TRBJ1-1 and V is TRBV5-1; 8 bases line up with TRBD1. V lost 4 bases and J lost 10; bases outside the gene matches: 12. The V gene's germline CDR1 is SGHRS and CDR2 YFSETQ. This CDR3 has 14 residues.

The chain has TRBV11-2 and TRBJ2-3, with D tentatively TRBD1 (5 bases). The CDR3 has 15 residues. V lost 5 bases and J 5 bases, leaving 17 bases between the germline ends. CDR1 is SGHAT and CDR2 is FQNNGV in the germline V gene. The CDR3: CASSPLIYQGDTQYF. Here the CDR3 DNA reads TGTGCCAGCAGCCCACTAATCTACCAGGGAGATACGCAGTATTTT.

The chain carries TRBV6-1 and TRBJ1-5; D gene uncertain. The CDR3 totals 16 residues. V dropped 0 bases and J dropped 4 bases, with 13 bases sitting between them. From germline, CDR1 is MNHNS and CDR2 SASEGT. The CDR3 DNA sequence: TGTGCCAGCAGTGAAGCTTTGAGGGATCGGAATCAGCCCCAGCATTTT. The encoded protein is CASSEALRDRNQPQHF.

This CDR3 reads CASSSPTGRLTGANVLTF. CDR3 DNA: TGCGCCAGCAGCTCTCCGACAGGAAGGTTAACTGGGGCCAACGTCCTGACTTTC. The gene calls are TRBV5-1 and TRBJ2-6; D possibly corresponds to TRBD1 (6 bases). The CDR3 length is 18 residues. The germline CDR1 and CDR2 sequences are SGHRS and YFSETQ. Trimming took off 3 bases at V and 2 bases at J, with 18 bases between the two ends.

This CDR3 reads CASSLGTGARAFF. The CDR3 DNA is TGTGCCAGCAGCTTAGGTACAGGGGCGCGAGCTTTCTTT. The J gene is TRBJ1-1, the V gene TRBV7-9, with TRBD1 identical over 7 bases. V was pared by 1 base and J by 10 bases, with 6 bases of the junction left unmatched. This CDR3 is built from 13 residues. Germline V gene data show CDR1 as SEHNR and CDR2 as FQNEAQ (reference sequence).

V and J are TRBV10-3 and TRBJ1-6; D unresolved. The V gene's germline CDR1 is ENHRY and CDR2 SYGVKD. The CDR3 extends over 14 amino acids. V was cut by 4 bases and J by 10 bases, with 14 bases left in between. This CDR3 reads CAISGREGGSPLHF. The CDR3 DNA is TGTGCCATCAGTGGCCGGGAGGGAGGGTCACCCCTCCACTTT.

The genes are TRBV5-6 and TRBJ1-4, with D possibly TRBD1 on 5 matching bases. This CDR3 comprises 14 residues. V dropped 4 bases and J dropped 7 bases, with 14 bases sitting between them. The germline CDR1 and CDR2 sequences are SGHDT and YYEEEE. The CDR3 DNA reads TGTGCCAGCAGCCTGAACGGGGGAGGTGAAAAACTGTTTTTT. The encoded protein is CASSLNGGGEKLFF.

V gene TRBV6-4 combines with J gene TRBJ1-2; D gene unclear. The germline gives CDR1 MRHNA, CDR2 SNTAGT. V shed 2 bases and J shed 4 bases, with 14 bases lying between them. CDR3 length: 15 amino acids. The CDR3 is CASSDVGIGLYGYTF. CDR3 DNA sequence: TGTGCCAGCAGTGACGTGGGGATAGGTCTCTATGGCTACACCTTC.

This chain connects TRBV6-1 to TRBJ1-2; 9 nucleotides agree with TRBD1. The V gene end was trimmed by 1 base and the J gene end by 3 bases; junction bases not matched to a gene: 12. The CDR3 covers 18 residues. CDR1 and CDR2 (germline): MNHNS, SASEGT. In nucleotides, the CDR3 is TGTGCCAGCAGTGAAGGTGTGGGACAGGGATCCTATGACTATGGCTACACCTTC. Translated: CASSEGVGQGSYDYGYTF.

The CDR3 sequence is CASSQDRGRSYGYTF. In DNA, the CDR3 is TGCGCCAGCAGCCAAGATCGAGGCAGGAGCTATGGCTACACCTTC. The chain joins TRBV4-3 to TRBJ1-2; D is unresolved. Germline-derived CDR1 and CDR2 are LGHNA and YSLEER. V was pared by 0 bases and J by 4 bases, with 12 bases between. The CDR3 has 15 amino acids.

The chain employs TRBV5-4 and TRBJ2-6; D gene ambiguous. The CDR3 runs 15 residues. Trimming removed 0 bases at V and 2 bases at J, with 6 bases between. CDR1 SGHNT and CDR2 YYREEE come from the germline V gene (reference sequence). Here the CDR3 DNA reads TGTGCCAGCAGCTTGGGTGATACTGGGGCCAACGTCCTGACTTTC. Translation: CASSLGDTGANVLTF.

The chain joins TRBV6-6 to TRBJ1-1, with D uncertain. Trimming shortened V by 8 bases and J by 1 base, and 11 bases separated the two germline ends. This CDR3 spans 13 amino acids. Germline CDR1 reads MNHNY; CDR2 reads SVGAGI (reference sequence). The CDR3 loop is CASLYVTNTEAFF. CDR3 coding DNA: TGTGCCAGCTTATACGTTACGAACACTGAAGCTTTCTTT.

The gene calls are TRBV2 and TRBJ1-2; a weak D match, TRBD1 (6 bases). Trimming cost V 6 bases and J 8 bases, with 16 bases left between them. This CDR3 region has 13 residues. Germline CDR1 and CDR2: SNHLY and FYNNEI. Written as DNA, the CDR3 is TGTGCCAGCAGGGCCACAGGGCTTGACGGCTACACCTTC. Its protein product is CASRATGLDGYTF.

The genes are TRBV2 and TRBJ2-7; 8 bases are shared with TRBD1. The germline V gene has CDR1 SNHLY and CDR2 FYNNEI. V lost 5 bases and J lost 6; bases outside the gene matches: 3. The CDR3 is 12 residues long. The CDR3 sequence: CASSRDRGEQYF. The CDR3 coding sequence is TGTGCCAGCAGTAGAGACAGGGGCGAGCAGTACTTC.

The chain employs TRBV19 and TRBJ2-2; D is unresolved. Looked up from germline, CDR1 is LNHDA and CDR2 is SQIVND (reference sequence). CDR3 size: 13 residues. Deletions cut 5 bases from V and 3 bases from J, with 7 bases between. This CDR3 reads CASSSLDTGELFF. DNA for the CDR3: TGTGCCAGTAGTTCCTTAGACACCGGGGAGCTGTTTTTT.

This clone was seen once. CDR3 nucleotide sequence: TGTGCCAGCAGTGAGGTCAGGGTAGGACGGGAAAAACTGTTTTTT. Protein sequence: CASSEVRVGREKLFF. The V and J genes are TRBV2 and TRBJ1-4; D perhaps matches TRBD1 (5 bases). Trimming stripped 3 bases from V and 8 bases from J, with 16 bases between. This CDR3 is 15 amino acids long. The V gene's germline CDR1 is SNHLY and CDR2 FYNNEI. The complete variable domain, with remaining parts taken from reference TRBV2 and TRBJ1-4, reads EPEVTQTPSHQVTQMGQEVILRCVPISNHLYFYWYRQILGQKVEFLVSFYNNEISEKSEIFDDQFSVERPDGSNFTLKIRSTKLEDSAMYFCASSEVRVGREKLFFGSGTQLSVL.

The rearrangement links TRBV6-4 to TRBJ1-3; no clear D gene. CDR3 length: 16 amino acids. The germline gives CDR1 MRHNA, CDR2 SNTAGT. The germline V and J ends were trimmed by 7 bases and 2 bases, with 18 bases remaining between them. CDR3 bases: TGTGCCAGCAAGTGTCGACACCCGTCCGCTGGAAACACCATATATTTT. This gives the protein CASKCRHPSAGNTIYF.

This chain joins TRBV4-1 and TRBJ1-1; 9 nucleotides align to TRBD1. The CDR3 consists of 15 residues. Per germline, CDR1 MGHRA and CDR2 YSYEKL. V trimming: 5 bases; J trimming: 6 bases; junction bases outside the gene matches: 10. As DNA, the CDR3 is TGCGCCAGCAGCGTAAGGGGGGACAGGGACCCTGAAGCTTTCTTT. Translated: CASSVRGDRDPEAFF.

The chain carries TRBV4-1 and TRBJ2-7, with no clear D. Trimming took off 0 bases at V and 3 bases at J, with 12 bases between the two ends. Germline assignment: CDR1 MGHRA and CDR2 YSYEKL. The CDR3 spans 15 residues. Here the CDR3 DNA reads TGCGCCAGCAGCCAAGAGTACCAGGCGGTCTACGAGCAGTACTTC. This sequence encodes CASSQEYQAVYEQYF.

This clone has a single count. This sequence joins TRBV9 and TRBJ1-4; 11 bases agree with TRBD1. This CDR3 has 15 amino acids. Trimming took 4 bases from V and 7 from J; bases not matched to a gene: 6. Germline V gene data show CDR1 as SGDLS and CDR2 as YYNGEE. In nucleotides, the CDR3 is TGTGCCAGCAGCAATACCGGGACAGGGGGTGAAAAACTGTTTTTT. Residues: CASSNTGTGGEKLFF.

The CDR3 sequence: CASSFRGMDGYTF. The CDR3 bases are TGTGCCAGCAGTTTTAGGGGGATGGATGGCTACACCTTC. The chain has TRBV27 and TRBJ1-2, with D possibly TRBD1 on 6 matching bases. From germline, CDR1 is MNHEY and CDR2 SMNVEV (reference sequence). Trimming shortened V by 3 bases and J by 6 bases, and 11 bases separated the two germline ends. The CDR3 extends over 13 amino acids.

The V gene is TRBV5-3, the J gene TRBJ1-2; D is unclear. TRBV5-3 is noted as an ORF with a role that remains uncertain. The CDR3 loop spans 14 amino acids. The ends were cut back, 4 bases at V and 4 bases at J, with 14 bases in the middle. The CDR3 is CARSPGTAPYGYTF. The CDR3 nucleotides are TGTGCCAGAAGCCCGGGAACAGCTCCCTATGGCTACACCTTC.

The V call is TRBV27, the J call TRBJ2-7, with 8 bases identical to TRBD1. V shed 3 bases, J shed 2 bases, and the junction held 6 bases outside the gene matches. The CDR3 runs 15 residues. Germline loops: CDR1 MNHEY, CDR2 SMNVEV (reference sequence). In DNA, the CDR3 is TGTGCCAGCAGTTTCTCCGGGACAGGTCCCTACGAGCAGTACTTC. Protein product: CASSFSGTGPYEQYF.

J is TRBJ2-1 and V is TRBV27; TRBD1 matches 8 bases. V shed 3 bases, J shed 5 bases, and the junction held 6 bases outside the gene matches. CDR3 length: 15 residues. From germline, CDR1 is MNHEY and CDR2 SMNVEV (reference sequence). The chain's CDR3 is CASSFGQGRHNEQFF. Written as DNA, the CDR3 is TGTGCCAGCAGTTTTGGACAGGGTCGGCACAATGAGCAGTTCTTC.

In this sample, this clone turned up once. The V gene is TRBV9, the J gene TRBJ1-2; 9 nucleotides line up with TRBD1. The CDR3 extends over 14 amino acids. Germline CDR1 and CDR2: SGDLS and YYNGEE. The junction had 9 bases not matched to a gene; V was cut back by 4 bases and J by 8 bases. The CDR3 DNA reads TGTGCCAGCAGCCCTAGACAGGGGGGCTGGGGCTACACCTTC. It translates to CASSPRQGGWGYTF.